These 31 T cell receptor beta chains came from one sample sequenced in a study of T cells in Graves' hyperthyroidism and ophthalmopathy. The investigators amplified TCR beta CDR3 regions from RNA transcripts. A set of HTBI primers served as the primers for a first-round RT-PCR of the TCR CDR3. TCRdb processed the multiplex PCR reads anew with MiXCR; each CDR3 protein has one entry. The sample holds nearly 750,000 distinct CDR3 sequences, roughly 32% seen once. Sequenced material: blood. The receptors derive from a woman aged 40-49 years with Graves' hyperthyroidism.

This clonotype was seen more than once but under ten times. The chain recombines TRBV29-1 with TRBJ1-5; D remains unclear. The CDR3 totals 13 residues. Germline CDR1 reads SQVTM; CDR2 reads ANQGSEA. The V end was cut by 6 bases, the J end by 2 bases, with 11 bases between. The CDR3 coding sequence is TGCAGCGTAGCCTTGGACGGCAATCAGCCCCAGCATTTT. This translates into CSVALDGNQPQHF. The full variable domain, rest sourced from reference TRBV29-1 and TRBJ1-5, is SAVISQKPSRDICQRGTSLTIQCQVDSQVTMMFWYRQQPGQSLTLIATANQGSEATYESGFVIDKFPISRPNLTFSTLTVSNMSPEDSSIYLCSVALDGNQPQHFGDGTRLSIL.

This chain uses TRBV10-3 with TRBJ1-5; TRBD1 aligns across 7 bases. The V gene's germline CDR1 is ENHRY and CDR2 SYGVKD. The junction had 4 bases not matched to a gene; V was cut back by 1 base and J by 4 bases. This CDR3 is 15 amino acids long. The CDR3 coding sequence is TGTGCCATCAGTGAGTTAGGACAGGCTAATCAGCCCCAGCATTTT. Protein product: CAISELGQANQPQHF.

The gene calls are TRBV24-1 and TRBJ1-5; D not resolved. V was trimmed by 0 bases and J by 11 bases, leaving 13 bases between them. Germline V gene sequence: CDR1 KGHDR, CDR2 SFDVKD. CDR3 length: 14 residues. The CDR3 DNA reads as TGTGCCACCAGTGATTTGTGGAGTCAAGAGACCCAGCATTTT. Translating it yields CATSDLWSQETQHF.

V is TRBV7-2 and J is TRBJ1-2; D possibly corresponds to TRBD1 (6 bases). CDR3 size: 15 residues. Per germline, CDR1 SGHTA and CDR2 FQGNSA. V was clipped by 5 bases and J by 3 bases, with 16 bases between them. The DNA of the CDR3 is TGTGCCAGCAGCCACACAGGACAGCCCTACTATGGCTACACCTTC. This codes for CASSHTGQPYYGYTF.

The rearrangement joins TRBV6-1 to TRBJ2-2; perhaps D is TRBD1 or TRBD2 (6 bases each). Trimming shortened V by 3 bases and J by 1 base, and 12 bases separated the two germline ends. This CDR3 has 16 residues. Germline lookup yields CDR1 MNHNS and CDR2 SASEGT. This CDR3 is CASSDHGGLNTGELFF. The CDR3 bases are TGTGCCAGCAGTGACCACGGGGGCCTGAACACCGGGGAGCTGTTTTTT.

The CDR3 loop reads CASRAGGMNTGELFF. The CDR3, as DNA: TGTGCCAGCAGGGCCGGGGGGATGAACACCGGGGAGCTGTTTTTT. The rearrangement uses TRBV7-9 and TRBJ2-2; TRBD2 agrees at 7 bases. V lost 6 bases, J lost 1 base, and 5 bases stayed unmatched. Per germline, CDR1 SEHNR and CDR2 FQNEAQ (reference sequence). The CDR3 runs 15 residues.

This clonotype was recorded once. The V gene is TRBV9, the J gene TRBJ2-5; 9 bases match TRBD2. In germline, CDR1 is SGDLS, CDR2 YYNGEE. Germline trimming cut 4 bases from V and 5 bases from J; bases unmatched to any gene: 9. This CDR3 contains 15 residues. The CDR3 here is CASSRGTSRAETQYF. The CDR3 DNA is TGTGCCAGCAGCCGTGGGACTAGCCGAGCGGAGACCCAGTACTTC. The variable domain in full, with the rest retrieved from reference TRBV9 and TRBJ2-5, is DSGVTQTPKHLITATGQRVTLRCSPRSGDLSVYWYQQSLDQGLQFLIQYYNGEERAKGNILERFSAQQFPDLHSELNLSSLELGDSALYFCASSRGTSRAETQYFGPGTRLLVL.

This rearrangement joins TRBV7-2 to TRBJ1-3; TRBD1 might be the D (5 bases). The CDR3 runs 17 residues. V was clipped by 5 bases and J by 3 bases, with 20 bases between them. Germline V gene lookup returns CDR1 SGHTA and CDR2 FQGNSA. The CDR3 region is CASSPGDGINYGNTIYF. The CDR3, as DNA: TGTGCCAGCAGCCCCGGGGACGGAATTAACTATGGAAACACCATATATTTT.

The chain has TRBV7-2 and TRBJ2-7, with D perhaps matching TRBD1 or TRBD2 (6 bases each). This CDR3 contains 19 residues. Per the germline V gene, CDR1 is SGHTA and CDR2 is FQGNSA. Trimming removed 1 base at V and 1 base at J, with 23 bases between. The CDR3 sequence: CASSLDRGALGGLSYEQYF. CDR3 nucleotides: TGTGCCAGCAGCTTAGATCGGGGAGCCTTAGGGGGGTTGTCCTACGAGCAGTACTTC. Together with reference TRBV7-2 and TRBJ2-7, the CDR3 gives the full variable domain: GAGVSQSPSNKVTEKGKDVELRCDPISGHTALYWYRQSLGQGLEFLIYFQGNSAPDKSGLPSDRFSAERTGGSVSTLTIQRTQQEDSAVYLCASSLDRGALGGLSYEQYFGPGTRLTVT.

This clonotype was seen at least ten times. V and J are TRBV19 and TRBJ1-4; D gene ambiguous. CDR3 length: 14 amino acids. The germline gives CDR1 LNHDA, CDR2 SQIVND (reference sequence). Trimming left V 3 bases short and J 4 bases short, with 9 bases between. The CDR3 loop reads CASSILSDNEKLFF. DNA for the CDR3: TGTGCCAGTAGTATTCTGTCGGATAATGAAAAACTGTTTTTT. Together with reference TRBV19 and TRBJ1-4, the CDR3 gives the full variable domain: DGGITQSPKYLFRKEGQNVTLSCEQNLNHDAMYWYRQDPGQGLRLIYYSQIVNDFQKGDIAEGYSVSREKKESFPLTVTSAQKNPTAFYLCASSILSDNEKLFFGSGTQLSVL.

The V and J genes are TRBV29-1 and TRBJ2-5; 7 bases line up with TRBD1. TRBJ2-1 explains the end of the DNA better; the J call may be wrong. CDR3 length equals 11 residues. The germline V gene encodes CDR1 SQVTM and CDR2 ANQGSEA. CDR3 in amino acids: CSVESRTGQFF. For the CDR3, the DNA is TGCAGCGTTGAGAGTAGGACAGGCCAGTTCTTC.

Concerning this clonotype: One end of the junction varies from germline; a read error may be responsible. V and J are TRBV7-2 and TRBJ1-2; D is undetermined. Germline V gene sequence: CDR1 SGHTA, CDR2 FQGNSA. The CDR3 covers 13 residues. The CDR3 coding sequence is TGCGCCAGCGGCCCCTGGGAAAGTAGTGGCTACACCTTC. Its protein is CASGPWESSGYTF.

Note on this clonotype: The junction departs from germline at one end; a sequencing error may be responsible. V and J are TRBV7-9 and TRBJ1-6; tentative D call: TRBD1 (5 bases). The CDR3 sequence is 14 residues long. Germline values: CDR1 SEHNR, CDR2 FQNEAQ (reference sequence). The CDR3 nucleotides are TGCGCCAGCAGCCAACGTAGGGGCAGGTCACCCCTCCACTTT. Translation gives CASSQRRGRSPLHF.

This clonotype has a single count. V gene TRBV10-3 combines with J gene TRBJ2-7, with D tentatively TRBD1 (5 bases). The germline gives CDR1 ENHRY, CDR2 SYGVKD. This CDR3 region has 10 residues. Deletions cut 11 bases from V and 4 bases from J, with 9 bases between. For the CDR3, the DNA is TGTGCCTCCCAGGGTTACGAGCAGTACTTC. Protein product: CASQGYEQYF.

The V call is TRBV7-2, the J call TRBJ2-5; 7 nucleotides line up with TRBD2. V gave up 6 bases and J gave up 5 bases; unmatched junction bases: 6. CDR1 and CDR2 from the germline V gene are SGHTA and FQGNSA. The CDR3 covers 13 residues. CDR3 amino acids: CASSGGGWETQYF. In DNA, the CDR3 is TGTGCCAGCAGTGGGGGGGGTTGGGAGACCCAGTACTTC.

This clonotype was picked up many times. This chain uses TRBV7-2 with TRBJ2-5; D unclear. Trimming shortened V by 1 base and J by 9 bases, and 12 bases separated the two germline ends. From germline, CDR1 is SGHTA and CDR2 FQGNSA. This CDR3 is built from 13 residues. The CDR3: CASSLGLESPQYF. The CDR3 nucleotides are TGTGCCAGCAGCTTAGGGCTAGAGAGCCCCCAGTACTTC. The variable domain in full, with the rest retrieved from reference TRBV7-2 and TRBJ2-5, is GAGVSQSPSNKVTEKGKDVELRCDPISGHTALYWYRQSLGQGLEFLIYFQGNSAPDKSGLPSDRFSAERTGGSVSTLTIQRTQQEDSAVYLCASSLGLESPQYFGPGTRLLVL.

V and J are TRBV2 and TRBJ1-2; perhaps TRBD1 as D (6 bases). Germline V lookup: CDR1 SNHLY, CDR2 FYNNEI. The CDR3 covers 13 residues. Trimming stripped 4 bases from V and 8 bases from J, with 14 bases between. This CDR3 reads CASSVNRELGYTF. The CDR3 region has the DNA TGTGCCAGCAGTGTTAACAGGGAACTAGGCTACACCTTC.

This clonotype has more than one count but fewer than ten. CDR3 in DNA: TGTGCCAGCAGCGTTTCCCCGGGACCGCATAATGGTGAAAAACTGTTTTTT. Protein sequence: CASSVSPGPHNGEKLFF. This chain links TRBV9 with TRBJ1-4; possible D gene TRBD1, 5 bases. V lost 2 bases and J 7 bases, leaving 21 bases between the germline ends. The length of the CDR3 is 17 residues. Germline V CDR1 and CDR2: SGDLS, YYNGEE.

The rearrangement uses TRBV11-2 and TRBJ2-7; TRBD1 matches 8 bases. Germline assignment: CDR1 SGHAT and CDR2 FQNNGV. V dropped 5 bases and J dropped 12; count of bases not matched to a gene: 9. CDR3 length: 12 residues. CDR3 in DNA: TGTGCCAGCAGCCCTGGACAGGGATTACGGTACTTC. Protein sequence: CASSPGQGLRYF.

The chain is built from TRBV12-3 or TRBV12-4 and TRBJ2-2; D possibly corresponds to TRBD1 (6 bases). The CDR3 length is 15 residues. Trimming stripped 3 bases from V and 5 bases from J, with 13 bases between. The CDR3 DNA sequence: TGTGCCAGCAGTTTTTGGGGGCGCCGGACCGGGGAGCTGTTTTTT. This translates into CASSFWGRRTGELFF.

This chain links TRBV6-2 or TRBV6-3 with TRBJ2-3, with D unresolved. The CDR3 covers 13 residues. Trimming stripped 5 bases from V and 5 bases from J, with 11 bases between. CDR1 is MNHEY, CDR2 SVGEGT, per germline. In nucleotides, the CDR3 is TGTGCCAGCAGTGCCACAGAGATAGATACGCAGTATTTT. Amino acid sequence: CASSATEIDTQYF.

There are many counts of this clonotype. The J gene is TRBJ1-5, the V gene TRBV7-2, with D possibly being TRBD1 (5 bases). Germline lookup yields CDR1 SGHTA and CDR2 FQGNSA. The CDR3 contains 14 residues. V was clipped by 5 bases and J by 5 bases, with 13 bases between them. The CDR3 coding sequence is TGTGCCAGCAGCGTCTCCCTGGGGGATCAGCCCCAGCATTTT. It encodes CASSVSLGDQPQHF.

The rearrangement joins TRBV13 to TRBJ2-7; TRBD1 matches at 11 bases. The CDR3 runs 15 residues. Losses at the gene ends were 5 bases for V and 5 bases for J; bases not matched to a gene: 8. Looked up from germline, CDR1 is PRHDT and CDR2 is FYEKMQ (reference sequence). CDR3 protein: CASSPGWTGGDEQYF. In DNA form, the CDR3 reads TGTGCCAGCAGCCCCGGATGGACAGGGGGCGACGAGCAGTACTTC. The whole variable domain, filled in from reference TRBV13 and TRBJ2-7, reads AAGVIQSPRHLIKEKRETATLKCYPIPRHDTVYWYQQGPGQDPQFLISFYEKMQSDKGSIPDRFSAQQFSDYHSELNMSSLELGDSALYFCASSPGWTGGDEQYFGPGTRLTVT.

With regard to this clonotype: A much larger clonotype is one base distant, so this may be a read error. CDR3 DNA sequence: TGCGCCAGCAACCCTACCGCAAGCTCCCACGAGCAGTACTTC. Translation gives CASNPTASSHEQYF. The J gene is TRBJ2-7, the V gene TRBV4-3; D is unclear. The CDR3 sequence is 14 residues long. Germline values: CDR1 LGHNA, CDR2 YSLEER.

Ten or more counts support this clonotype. CDR3 loop: CASSPTVTTNEKLFF. The CDR3 nucleotides read TGTGCCAGCAGCCCGACCGTCACAACTAATGAAAAACTGTTTTTT. The chain links TRBV7-9 to TRBJ1-4; D remains unclear. CDR3 length: 15 residues. The germline V gene encodes CDR1 SEHNR and CDR2 FQNEAQ (reference sequence). The V end lost 5 bases, the J end lost 0 bases, and 10 bases lay between the germline ends.

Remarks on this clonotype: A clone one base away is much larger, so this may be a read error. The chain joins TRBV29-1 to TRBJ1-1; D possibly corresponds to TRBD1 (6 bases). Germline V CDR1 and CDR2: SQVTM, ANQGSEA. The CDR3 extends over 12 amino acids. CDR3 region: CSTRQENTEALF. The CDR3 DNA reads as TGCAGCACCCGACAGGAGAACACTGAAGCTCTCTTT.

This CDR3 reads CAWSRGQGGQPQHF. CDR3 DNA: TGTGCCTGGAGCCGAGGGCAGGGTGGTCAGCCCCAGCATTTT. V usage is TRBV30 and J usage is TRBJ1-5, with TRBD1 as a possible D gene (5 bases). The CDR3 has 14 residues. V dropped 3 bases and J dropped 6 bases, with 15 bases sitting between them. The germline gives CDR1 GTSNPN, CDR2 SVGIG (reference sequence).

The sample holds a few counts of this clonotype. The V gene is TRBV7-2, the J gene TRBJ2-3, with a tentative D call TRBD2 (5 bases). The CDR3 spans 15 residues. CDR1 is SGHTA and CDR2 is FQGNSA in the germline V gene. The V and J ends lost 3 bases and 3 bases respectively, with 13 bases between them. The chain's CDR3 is CASSFWPSGTDTQYF. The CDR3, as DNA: TGTGCCAGCAGCTTCTGGCCTTCGGGGACAGATACGCAGTATTTT.

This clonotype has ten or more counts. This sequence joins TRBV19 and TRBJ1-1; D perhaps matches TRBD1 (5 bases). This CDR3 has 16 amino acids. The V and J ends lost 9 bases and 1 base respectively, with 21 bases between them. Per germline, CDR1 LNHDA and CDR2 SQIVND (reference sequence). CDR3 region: CARPCGGNLKNTEAFF. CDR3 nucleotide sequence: TGTGCCAGACCCTGCGGGGGGAACCTGAAGAACACTGAAGCTTTCTTT.

This CDR3 is CASSPPSREGGYTF. The DNA of the CDR3 is TGTGCCAGCTCACCACCGTCTAGGGAGGGAGGCTACACCTTC. The chain combines TRBV18 with TRBJ1-2; no reliable D call. Germline CDR1 and CDR2: KGHSH and LQKENI. The CDR3 runs to 14 residues. With 0 bases removed from V and 8 bases from J, the gap between germline ends came to 13 bases.

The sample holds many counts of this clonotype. CDR3 bases: TGTGCCAGCAGCCCCTTTGACAGTGCCGCCAATTCACCCCTCCACTTT. As protein: CASSPFDSAANSPLHF. J is TRBJ1-6 and V is TRBV7-2; the D gene is possibly TRBD1 (5 bases). CDR1 is SGHTA, CDR2 FQGNSA, per germline. CDR3 length: 16 residues. Trimming took off 5 bases at V and 7 bases at J, with 18 bases between the two ends.